The clone carrying this T cell receptor (beta chain) has ten or more counts. What it binds is not known. The sample originates from a study of T-cell reconstitution after alpha-beta-depleted transplantation in children. Points from the study as a whole: Expanded graft clones numbering several hundred reportedly gave rise to alpha-beta T cells about two months after transplant.

This sample's TCRbeta library carried unique molecular identifier barcodes. From the PCR reads, TCRdb called clonotypes with MiXCR, one entry per CDR3 protein. The top ten clones hold roughly a quarter of a sample with about 260,000 distinct CDR3 sequences, roughly 12% of them seen once. CDR3 length equals 15 residues. The V gene lost 3 bases and the J gene lost 6 bases, with 18 bases spanning the gap. Germline V lookup: CDR1 MNHNS, CDR2 SASEGT. V gene TRBV6-1 combines with J gene TRBJ2-7, with a tentative D call TRBD2 (6 bases). Sequencing was performed on peripheral blood, taken 180 days after TCRalphabeta/CD19-depleted stem cell transplant. The clonotype originates from a male patient aged 2-15 years who had a stem cell transplant for chronic granulomatous disease, so the T cells may come from the graft donor. The CDR3 loop reads CASSDFLGGTGEQYF. The CDR3 DNA is TGTGCCAGCAGTGATTTTCTTGGCGGGACCGGCGAGCAGTACTTC.